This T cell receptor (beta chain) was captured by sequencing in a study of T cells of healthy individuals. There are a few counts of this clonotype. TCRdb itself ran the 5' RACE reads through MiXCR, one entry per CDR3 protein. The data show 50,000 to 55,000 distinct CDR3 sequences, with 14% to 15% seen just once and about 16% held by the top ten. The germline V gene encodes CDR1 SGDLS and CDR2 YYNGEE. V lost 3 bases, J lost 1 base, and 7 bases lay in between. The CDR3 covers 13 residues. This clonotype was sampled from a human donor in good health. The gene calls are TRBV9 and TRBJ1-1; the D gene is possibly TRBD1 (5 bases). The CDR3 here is CASSAGQNTEAFF. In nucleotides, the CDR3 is TGTGCCAGCAGCGCAGGACAGAACACTGAAGCTTTCTTT. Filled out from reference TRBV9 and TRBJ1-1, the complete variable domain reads DSGVTQTPKHLITATGQRVTLRCSPRSGDLSVYWYQQSLDQGLQFLIQYYNGEERAKGNILERFSAQQFPDLHSELNLSSLELGDSALYFCASSAGQNTEAFFGQGTRLTVV.